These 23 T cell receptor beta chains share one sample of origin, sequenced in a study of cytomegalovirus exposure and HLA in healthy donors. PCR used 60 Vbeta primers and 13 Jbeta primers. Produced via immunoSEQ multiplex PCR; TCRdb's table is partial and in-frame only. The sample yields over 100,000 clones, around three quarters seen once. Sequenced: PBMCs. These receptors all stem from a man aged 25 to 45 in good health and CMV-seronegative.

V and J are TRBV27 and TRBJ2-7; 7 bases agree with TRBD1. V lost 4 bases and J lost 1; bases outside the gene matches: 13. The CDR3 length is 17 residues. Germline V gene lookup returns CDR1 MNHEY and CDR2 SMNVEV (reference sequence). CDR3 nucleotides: TGTGCCAGCAGTTCGCCAACCGGGACAGAGCCTTCCTACGAGCAGTACTTC. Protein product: CASSSPTGTEPSYEQYF.

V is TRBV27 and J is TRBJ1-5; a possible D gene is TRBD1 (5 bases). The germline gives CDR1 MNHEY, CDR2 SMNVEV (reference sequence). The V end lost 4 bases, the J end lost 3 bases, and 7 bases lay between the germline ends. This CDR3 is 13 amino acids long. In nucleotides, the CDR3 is TGTGCCAGCAGTTGGGGCCTCAATCAGCCCCAGCATTTT. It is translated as CASSWGLNQPQHF.

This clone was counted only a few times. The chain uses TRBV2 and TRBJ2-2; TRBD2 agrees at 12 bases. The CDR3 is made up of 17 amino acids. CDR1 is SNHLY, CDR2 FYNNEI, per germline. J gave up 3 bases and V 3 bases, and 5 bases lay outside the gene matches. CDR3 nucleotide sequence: TGTGCCAGCAGTGAGAGTGCTAGCGGGAGGGACACCGGGGAGCTGTTTTTT. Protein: CASSESASGRDTGELFF.

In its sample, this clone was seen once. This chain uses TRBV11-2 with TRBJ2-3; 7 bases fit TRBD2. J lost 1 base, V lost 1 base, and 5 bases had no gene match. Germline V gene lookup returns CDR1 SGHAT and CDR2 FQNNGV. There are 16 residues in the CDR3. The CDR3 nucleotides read TGTGCCAGCAGCTTAGTTGGGGCGGGGGGCACAGATACGCAGTATTTT. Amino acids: CASSLVGAGGTDTQYF.

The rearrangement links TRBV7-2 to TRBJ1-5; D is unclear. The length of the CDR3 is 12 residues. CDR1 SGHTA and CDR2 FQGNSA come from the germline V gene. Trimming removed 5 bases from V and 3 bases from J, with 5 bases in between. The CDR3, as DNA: TGTGCCAGCAGCCGCGACAATCAGCCCCAGCATTTT. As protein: CASSRDNQPQHF.

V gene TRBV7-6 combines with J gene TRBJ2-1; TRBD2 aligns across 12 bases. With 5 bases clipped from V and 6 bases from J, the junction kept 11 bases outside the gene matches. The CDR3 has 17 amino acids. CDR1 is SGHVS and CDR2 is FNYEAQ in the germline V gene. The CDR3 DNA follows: TGTGCCAGCAGCCTTAACCCGACTAGCGGGAGATCCAATGAGCAGTTCTTC. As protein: CASSLNPTSGRSNEQFF.

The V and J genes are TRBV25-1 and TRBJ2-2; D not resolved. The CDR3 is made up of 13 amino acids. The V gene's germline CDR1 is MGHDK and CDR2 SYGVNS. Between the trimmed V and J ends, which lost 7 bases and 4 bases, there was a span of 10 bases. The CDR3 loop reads CASNRRITGELFF. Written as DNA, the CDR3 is TGTGCCAGCAATCGCAGAATCACCGGGGAGCTGTTTTTT.

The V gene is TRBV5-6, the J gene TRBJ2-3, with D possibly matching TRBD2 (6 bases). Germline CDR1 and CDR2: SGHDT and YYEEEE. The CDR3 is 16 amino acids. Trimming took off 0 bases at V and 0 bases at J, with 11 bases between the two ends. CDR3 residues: CASSLVGGFSTDTQYF. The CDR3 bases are TGTGCCAGCAGCTTGGTTGGAGGGTTCAGCACAGATACGCAGTATTTT.

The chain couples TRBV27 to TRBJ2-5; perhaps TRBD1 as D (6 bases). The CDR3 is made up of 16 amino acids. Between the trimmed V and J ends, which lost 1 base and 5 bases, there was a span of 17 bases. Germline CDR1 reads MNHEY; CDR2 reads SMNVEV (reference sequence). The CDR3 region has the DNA TGTGCCAGCAGTTTATTCGGGACAACCCATGAGGAGACCCAGTACTTC. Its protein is CASSLFGTTHEETQYF.

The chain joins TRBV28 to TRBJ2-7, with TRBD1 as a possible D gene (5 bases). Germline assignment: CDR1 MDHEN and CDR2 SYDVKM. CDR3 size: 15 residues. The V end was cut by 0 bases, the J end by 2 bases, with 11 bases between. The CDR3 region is CASSLWQGLTYEQYF. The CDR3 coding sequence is TGTGCCAGCAGTTTATGGCAGGGCCTGACCTACGAGCAGTACTTC.

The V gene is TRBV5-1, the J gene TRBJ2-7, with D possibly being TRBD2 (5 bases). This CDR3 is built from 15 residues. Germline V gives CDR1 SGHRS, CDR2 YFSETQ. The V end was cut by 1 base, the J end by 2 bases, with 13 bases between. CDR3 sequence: CASSLREGTAYEQYF. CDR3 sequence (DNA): TGCGCCAGCAGCTTGCGGGAAGGTACAGCCTACGAGCAGTACTTC.

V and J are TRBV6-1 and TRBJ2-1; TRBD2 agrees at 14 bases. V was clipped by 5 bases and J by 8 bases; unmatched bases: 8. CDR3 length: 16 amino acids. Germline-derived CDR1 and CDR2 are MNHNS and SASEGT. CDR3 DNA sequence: TGTGCCAGCAGTCAAGGGACTAGCGGGAGATCGGATGAGCAGTTCTTC. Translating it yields CASSQGTSGRSDEQFF.

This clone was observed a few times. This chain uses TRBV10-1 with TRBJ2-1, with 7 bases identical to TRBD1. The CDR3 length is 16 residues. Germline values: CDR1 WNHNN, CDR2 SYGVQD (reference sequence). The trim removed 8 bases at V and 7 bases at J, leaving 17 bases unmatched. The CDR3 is CASSREGTGERNEQFF. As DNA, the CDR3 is TGCGCCAGCTCCCGAGAGGGAACAGGGGAAAGGAATGAGCAGTTCTTC.

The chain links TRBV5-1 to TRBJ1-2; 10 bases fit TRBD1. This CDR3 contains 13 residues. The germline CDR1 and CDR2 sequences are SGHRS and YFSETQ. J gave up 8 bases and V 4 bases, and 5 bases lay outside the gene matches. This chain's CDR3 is CASSHGQGGGYTF. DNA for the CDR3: TGCGCCAGCAGCCATGGACAGGGGGGCGGCTACACCTTC.

The CDR3 DNA follows: TGTGCCAGCAGCATGCCGGGACAGGGGGCGATGAACACTGAAGCTTTCTTT. Its protein product is CASSMPGQGAMNTEAFF. The genes are TRBV11-2 and TRBJ1-1, with 12 bases lining up with TRBD1. This CDR3 is 17 amino acids long. Germline trimming cut 5 bases from V and 0 bases from J; bases unmatched to any gene: 7. Germline-derived CDR1 and CDR2 are SGHAT and FQNNGV.

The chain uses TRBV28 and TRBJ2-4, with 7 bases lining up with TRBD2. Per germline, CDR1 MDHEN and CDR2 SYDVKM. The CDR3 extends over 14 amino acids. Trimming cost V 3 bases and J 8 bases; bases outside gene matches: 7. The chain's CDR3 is CASSFPGGVDIQYF. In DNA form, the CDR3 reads TGTGCCAGCAGTTTTCCTGGGGGGGTAGACATTCAGTACTTC.

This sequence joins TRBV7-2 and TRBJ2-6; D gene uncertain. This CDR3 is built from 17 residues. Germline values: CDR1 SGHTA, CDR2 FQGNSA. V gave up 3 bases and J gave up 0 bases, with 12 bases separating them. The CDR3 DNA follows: TGTGCCAGCAGCTTCTTTACATCGCTCTCTGGGGCCAACGTCCTGACTTTC. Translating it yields CASSFFTSLSGANVLTF. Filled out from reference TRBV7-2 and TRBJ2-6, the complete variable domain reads GAGVSQSPSNKVTEKGKDVELRCDPISGHTALYWYRQSLGQGLEFLIYFQGNSAPDKSGLPSDRFSAERTGGSVSTLTIQRTQQEDSAVYLCASSFFTSLSGANVLTFGAGSRLTVL.

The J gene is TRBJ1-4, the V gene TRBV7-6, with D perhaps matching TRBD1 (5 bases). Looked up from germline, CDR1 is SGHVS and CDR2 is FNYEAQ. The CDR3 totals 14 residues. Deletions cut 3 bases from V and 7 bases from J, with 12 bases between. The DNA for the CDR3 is TGTGCCAGCAGCTTGGTTAGGGGAGGTGAAAAACTGTTTTTT. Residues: CASSLVRGGEKLFF.

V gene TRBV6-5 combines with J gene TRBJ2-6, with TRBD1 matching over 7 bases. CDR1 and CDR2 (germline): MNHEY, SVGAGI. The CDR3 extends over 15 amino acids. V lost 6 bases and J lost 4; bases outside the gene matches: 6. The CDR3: CASRLQGSGANVLTF. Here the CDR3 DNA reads TGTGCCAGCAGGTTACAGGGGTCAGGGGCCAACGTCCTGACTTTC.

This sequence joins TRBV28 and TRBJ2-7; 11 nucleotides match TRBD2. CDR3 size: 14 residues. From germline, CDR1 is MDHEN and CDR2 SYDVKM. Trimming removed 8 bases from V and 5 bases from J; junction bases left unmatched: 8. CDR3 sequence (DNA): TGTGCCAGCCGTCGGACTAGCGGGCGAAACGAGCAGTACTTC. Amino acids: CASRRTSGRNEQYF.

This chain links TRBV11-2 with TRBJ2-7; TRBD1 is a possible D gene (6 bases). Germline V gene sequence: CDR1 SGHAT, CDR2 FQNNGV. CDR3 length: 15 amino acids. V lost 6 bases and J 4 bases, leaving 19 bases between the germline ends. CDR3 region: CASREGRGRTYEQYF. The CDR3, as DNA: TGTGCCAGCAGGGAAGGAAGGGGGAGAACTTACGAGCAGTACTTC.

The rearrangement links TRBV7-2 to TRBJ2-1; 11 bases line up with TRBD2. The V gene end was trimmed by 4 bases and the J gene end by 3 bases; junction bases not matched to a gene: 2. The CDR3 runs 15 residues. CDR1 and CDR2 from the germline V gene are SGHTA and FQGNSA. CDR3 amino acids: CASSSLAGDYNEQFF. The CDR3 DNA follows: TGTGCCAGCAGCTCACTAGCGGGGGACTACAATGAGCAGTTCTTC.

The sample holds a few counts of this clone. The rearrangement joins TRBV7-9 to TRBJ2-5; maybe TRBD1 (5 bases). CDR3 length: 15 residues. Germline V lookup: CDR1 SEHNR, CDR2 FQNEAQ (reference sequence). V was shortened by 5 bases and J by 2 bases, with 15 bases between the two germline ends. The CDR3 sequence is CASSALGAAQETQYF. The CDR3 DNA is TGTGCCAGCAGCGCCCTAGGGGCCGCACAAGAGACCCAGTACTTC.